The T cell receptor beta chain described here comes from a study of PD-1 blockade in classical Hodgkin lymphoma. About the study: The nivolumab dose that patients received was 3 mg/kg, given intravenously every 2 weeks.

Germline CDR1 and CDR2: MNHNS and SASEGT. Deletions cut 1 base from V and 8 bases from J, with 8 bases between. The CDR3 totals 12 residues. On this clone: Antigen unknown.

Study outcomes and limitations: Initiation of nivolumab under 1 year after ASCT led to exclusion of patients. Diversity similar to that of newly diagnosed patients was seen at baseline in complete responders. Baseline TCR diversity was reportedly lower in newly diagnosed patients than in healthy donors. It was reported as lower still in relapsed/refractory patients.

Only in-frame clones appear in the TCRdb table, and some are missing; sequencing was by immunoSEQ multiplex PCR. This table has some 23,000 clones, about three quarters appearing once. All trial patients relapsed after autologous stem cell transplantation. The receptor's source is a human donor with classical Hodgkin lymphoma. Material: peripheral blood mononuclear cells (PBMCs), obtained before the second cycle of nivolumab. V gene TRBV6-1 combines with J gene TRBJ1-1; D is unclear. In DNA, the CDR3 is TGTGCCAGCAGTGAAGTAGGGTTCGAAGCTTTCTTT. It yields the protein CASSEVGFEAFF.